Presented here are 15 T cell receptor beta chains from one specimen sequenced in a study of blood T cell repertoires in COVID-19. The protocol was immunoSEQ multiplex PCR, while the TCRdb copy is restricted to in-frame clones and leaves out a portion. The repertoire consists of about 12,000 clones, with 55% to 85% occurring once and the leading ten covering about 9.4%. The source material was peripheral blood. The receptors here all came from a man aged 55 to 70 with COVID-19, enrolled during active disease.

The chain is built from TRBV7-9 and TRBJ1-1, with 9 bases lining up with TRBD1. V gave up 4 bases and J gave up 10 bases; unmatched junction bases: 13. Germline CDR1 and CDR2: SEHNR and FQNEAQ (reference sequence). The CDR3 contains 15 residues. The CDR3: CASSSMMGTGRVAFF. CDR3 DNA sequence: TGTGCCAGCAGCTCTATGATGGGGACAGGGAGAGTAGCTTTCTTT.

The CDR3 DNA reads as TGTGCCAGCAGCAAACCGGGACAGGGGAGGAATGAGCAGTTCTTC. Its protein is CASSKPGQGRNEQFF. The gene calls are TRBV7-2 and TRBJ2-1, with TRBD1 identical over 10 bases. With V trimmed by 5 bases and J by 7 bases, 8 bases remained unmatched. CDR3 size: 15 residues. Germline lookup yields CDR1 SGHTA and CDR2 FQGNSA.

For the CDR3, the DNA is TGTGCCAGCAGTCTCTCCAGGGGGGACATTCAGTACTTC. Amino acids: CASSLSRGDIQYF. The J gene is TRBJ2-4, the V gene TRBV27, with D possibly TRBD1 on 7 matching bases. The CDR3 has 13 amino acids. Trimming stripped 5 bases from V and 8 bases from J, with 13 bases between. Germline lookup yields CDR1 MNHEY and CDR2 SMNVEV (reference sequence).

The rearrangement uses TRBV28 and TRBJ1-2, with 8 bases matching TRBD1. V was pared by 3 bases and J by 1 base, with 13 bases of the junction left unmatched. CDR3 length: 18 residues. Per germline, CDR1 MDHEN and CDR2 SYDVKM. The CDR3 DNA is TGTGCCAGCAGTTTTGTGTCGGACAGGGTTGGACTTAACTATGGCTACACCTTC. Amino acids: CASSFVSDRVGLNYGYTF.

This chain uses TRBV7-3 with TRBJ1-1, with D unresolved. CDR1 and CDR2 from the germline V gene are SGHTA and FQGTGA. The CDR3 contains 14 residues. V lost 5 bases to trimming and J lost 1 base, with 11 bases between them. The CDR3 protein is CASSARRGNTEAFF. Here the CDR3 DNA reads TGTGCCAGCAGCGCCCGAAGAGGGAACACTGAAGCTTTCTTT.

This chain connects TRBV27 to TRBJ2-4, with 13 nucleotides matching TRBD2. CDR3 length: 18 amino acids. With 1 base clipped from V and 9 bases from J, the junction kept 12 bases outside the gene matches. Germline assignment: CDR1 MNHEY and CDR2 SMNVEV (reference sequence). CDR3 region: CASSLWGGTSGRASIQYF. The CDR3 DNA follows: TGTGCCAGCAGTTTATGGGGGGGTACTAGCGGGAGGGCCTCCATTCAGTACTTC.

V and J are TRBV9 and TRBJ2-1; D is possibly TRBD2 (6 bases). The CDR3 has 15 amino acids. The germline gives CDR1 SGDLS, CDR2 YYNGEE. Between the trimmed V and J ends, which lost 0 bases and 0 bases, there was a span of 7 bases. The CDR3 here is CASSVVGSSYNEQFF. CDR3 coding DNA: TGTGCCAGCAGCGTAGTCGGGAGCTCCTACAATGAGCAGTTCTTC.

In this sample, this clone turned up once. The chain has TRBV5-1 and TRBJ2-7, with a possible D match to TRBD2 (6 bases). Germline lookup yields CDR1 SGHRS and CDR2 YFSETQ. V lost 0 bases, J lost 5 bases, and 21 bases lay in between. The CDR3 length is 17 residues. CDR3 in amino acids: CASSLGIWQHPGDEQYF. CDR3 DNA sequence: TGCGCCAGCAGCTTGGGGATCTGGCAGCACCCGGGGGACGAGCAGTACTTC.

The chain links TRBV7-6 to TRBJ1-1, with 10 nucleotides matching TRBD1. With 5 bases clipped from V and 5 bases from J, the junction kept 14 bases outside the gene matches. Germline V gene data show CDR1 as SGHVS and CDR2 as FNYEAQ. This CDR3 has 17 residues. The CDR3 region has the DNA TGTGCCAGCAGCCTTAATACCGGGACAGGGGAGGGGACTGAAGCTTTCTTT. This gives the protein CASSLNTGTGEGTEAFF.

The chain employs TRBV5-1 and TRBJ2-2, with TRBD2 matching over 11 bases. This CDR3 is built from 16 residues. The germline V gene has CDR1 SGHRS and CDR2 YFSETQ. V shed 2 bases and J 8 bases; nucleotides not matched to a gene: 8. The CDR3 nucleotides are TGCGCCAGCAGCTTTTTAGCGGGAGGGGCCGGGGGGGAGCTGTTTTTT. This sequence encodes CASSFLAGGAGGELFF.

This CDR3 reads CASGRQGEKQYF. In DNA form, the CDR3 reads TGTGCCAGCGGACGACAGGGTGAGAAGCAGTACTTC. The chain recombines TRBV5-5 with TRBJ2-7; the match to TRBD1 covers 7 bases. The germline V gene encodes CDR1 SGHKS and CDR2 YYEKEE (reference sequence). Unmatched junction bases numbered 9, after V lost 7 bases and J lost 8 bases. This CDR3 has 12 amino acids.

The genes are TRBV6-6 and TRBJ1-5; 9 bases line up with TRBD1. Germline V gives CDR1 MNHNY, CDR2 SVGAGI (reference sequence). V gave up 6 bases and J gave up 7 bases; unmatched junction bases: 4. The CDR3 is made up of 13 amino acids. CDR3 sequence (DNA): TGTGCCAGCAGCTACAGGGGGCCACAGCCCCAGCATTTT. It encodes CASSYRGPQPQHF.

The chain combines TRBV7-2 with TRBJ1-6, with 10 bases matching TRBD1. The length of the CDR3 is 14 residues. Germline CDR1 is SGHTA and CDR2 is FQGNSA. J lost 10 bases, V lost 3 bases, and 3 bases had no gene match. In nucleotides, the CDR3 is TGTGCCAGCAGCTTGGGACAGGGGTGGTCACCCCTCCACTTT. Amino acids: CASSLGQGWSPLHF.

This chain links TRBV6-5 with TRBJ2-2; D may be TRBD1 (5 bases). V was trimmed by 8 bases and J by 4 bases, leaving 5 bases between them. This CDR3 has 11 residues. The V gene's germline CDR1 is MNHEY and CDR2 SVGAGI. In DNA form, the CDR3 reads TGTGCCAGCCAGGGCACCGGGGAGCTGTTTTTT. This codes for CASQGTGELFF.

V is TRBV28 and J is TRBJ1-5; 10 nucleotides agree with TRBD1. The CDR3 totals 15 residues. The germline V gene has CDR1 MDHEN and CDR2 SYDVKM. V dropped 5 bases and J dropped 6; count of bases not matched to a gene: 7. For the CDR3, the DNA is TGTGCCAGCAGTACCCCGGGACAGGGGCTTCAGCCCCAGCATTTT. It is translated as CASSTPGQGLQPQHF.